This T cell receptor (beta chain) originates from a study of T cells after yellow fever vaccination. Study observations and caveats: Contaminants from the bulk population, in the form of abundant clonotypes, could be found in FACS-sorted repertoires.

Universal primer sites and UMIs were introduced during 5'RACE template-switching synthesis of TCR cDNA. TCRdb processed the 5' RACE reads anew with MiXCR; each CDR3 protein has one entry. This sample has 150,000 to 200,000 distinct CDR3 sequences, with 11% found just once. Points on this clonotype: Its target is unknown.

The CDR3 extends over 15 amino acids. Germline CDR1 reads SGHRS; CDR2 reads YFSETQ. V was shortened by 1 base and J by 2 bases, with 7 bases between the two germline ends. V and J are TRBV5-1 and TRBJ2-6; D unresolved. Sequenced material: CD8+ T cells sorted from PBMCs, taken 15 days after the yellow fever booster vaccination. The TCR sequence derives from a young man who received the YFV17D yellow fever vaccine. CDR3 in amino acids: CASSLSTTGANVLTF. The CDR3 DNA reads as TGCGCCAGCAGCTTGTCGACAACTGGGGCCAACGTCCTGACTTTC.